What follows is one T cell receptor beta chain and its context. Its cognate antigen is unknown. This sample is part of a study of beta chain features in type 1 diabetes. Study-level results: In all four CD4+ subsets, TCRB CDR3 length was significantly, moderately reduced in type 1 diabetes. Cells expressing TCR highly could be over-represented by cDNA sequencing. Researchers reported that naive, central memory and Treg TCRB repertoires appeared more similar in patients than in healthy donors.

Expressed TCRB transcripts got sequenced, as all isolated RNA was reverse transcribed. The repertoire was sequenced with immunoSEQ multiplex PCR; TCRdb's copy has only in-frame clones and lacks some. This table holds 350,000 to 450,000 clones, around 12% found once. Based on CD45RO/CCR7/CD25/CD127/CD95/CD27, CD4+ regulatory, stem cell-like memory, naive and central memory cells were sorted. The CDR3 sequence is 20 residues long. With 0 bases clipped from V and 9 bases from J, the junction kept 21 bases outside the gene matches. Looked up from germline, CDR1 is LGHNA and CDR2 is YSLEER. This TCR derives from a woman under 30 with type 1 diabetes. Material: naive CD4+ T cells from blood. V is TRBV4-3 and J is TRBJ2-1, with 9 bases fitting TRBD2. The CDR3 region has the DNA TGCGCCAGCAGCCAAGATTGGATTGGCAGCCGGACCGGCGGGGGGGTTGAGCAGTTCTTC. It is translated as CASSQDWIGSRTGGGVEQFF.